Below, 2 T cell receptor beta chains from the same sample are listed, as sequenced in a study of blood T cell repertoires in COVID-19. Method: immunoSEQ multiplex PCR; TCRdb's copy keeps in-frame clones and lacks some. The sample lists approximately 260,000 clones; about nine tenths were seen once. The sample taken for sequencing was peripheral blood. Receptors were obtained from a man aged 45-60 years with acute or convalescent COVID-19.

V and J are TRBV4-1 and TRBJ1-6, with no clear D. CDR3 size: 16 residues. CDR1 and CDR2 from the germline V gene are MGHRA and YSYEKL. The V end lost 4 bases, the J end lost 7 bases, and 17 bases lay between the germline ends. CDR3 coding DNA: TGCGCCAGCAGCCCCGACCGCGCAGGCTGGAATTCACCCCTCCACTTT. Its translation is CASSPDRAGWNSPLHF.

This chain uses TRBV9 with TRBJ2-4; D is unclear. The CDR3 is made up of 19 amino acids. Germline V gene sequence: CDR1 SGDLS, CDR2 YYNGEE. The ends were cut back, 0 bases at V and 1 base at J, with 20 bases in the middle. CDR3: CASSVGLVEAGMAKNIQYF. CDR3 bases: TGTGCCAGCAGCGTAGGTTTGGTGGAAGCAGGTATGGCCAAAAACATTCAGTACTTC.